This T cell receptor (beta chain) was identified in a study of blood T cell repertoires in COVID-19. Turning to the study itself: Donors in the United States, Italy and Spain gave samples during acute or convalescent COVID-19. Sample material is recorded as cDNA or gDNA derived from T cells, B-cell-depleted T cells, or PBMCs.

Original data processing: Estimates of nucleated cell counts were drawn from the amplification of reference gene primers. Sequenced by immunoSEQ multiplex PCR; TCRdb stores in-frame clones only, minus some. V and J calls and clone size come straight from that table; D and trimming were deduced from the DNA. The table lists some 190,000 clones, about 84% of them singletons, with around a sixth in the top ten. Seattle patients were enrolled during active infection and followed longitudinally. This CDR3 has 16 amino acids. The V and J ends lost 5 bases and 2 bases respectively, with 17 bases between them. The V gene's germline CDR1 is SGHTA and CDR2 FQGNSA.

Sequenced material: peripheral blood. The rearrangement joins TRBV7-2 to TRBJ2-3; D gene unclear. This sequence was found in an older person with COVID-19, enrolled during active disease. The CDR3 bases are TGTGCCAGCAGCCTTCCCGGGTATCCTGTCACAGATACGCAGTATTTT. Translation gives CASSLPGYPVTDTQYF.